The T cell receptor (beta chain) described here comes from a study of blood T cells in healthy people across ages. The authors ran a second PCR of roughly 6 to 11 cycles using a sample-barcoded 5' primer and a J-beta primer mix. The authors tagged each cDNA molecule using a template-switch adaptor with 12 random nucleotides. A single record per CDR3 protein comes from TCRdb applying MiXCR to the 5' RACE reads. There are over 1,500,000 distinct CDR3 sequences in the sample; about 50% occur only once, and over 2% lies in the top ten. The length of the CDR3 is 17 residues. The V gene lost 4 bases and the J gene lost 0 bases, with 16 bases spanning the gap. Germline V CDR1 and CDR2: SGHAT, FQNNGV.

This sequence joins TRBV11-2 and TRBJ2-1, with D perhaps TRBD1 or TRBD2 (5 bases each). The sample comprised blood. The TCR comes from a woman aged 40 to 50 in good health. This CDR3 reads CASSSRDTRGSYNEQFF. For the CDR3, the DNA is TGTGCCAGCAGCTCCCGGGATACTAGGGGCTCCTACAATGAGCAGTTCTTC.